This T cell receptor (beta chain) derives from a study of blood T cell repertoires in COVID-19. Overall study context: Samples representing acute and convalescent COVID-19 were sourced from the United States, Italy and Spain. The analysed material was cDNA or gDNA that came from T cells, B-cell-depleted T cells, or PBMCs.

Per the authors' pipeline: Estimated nucleated cell counts came from reference gene primer amplification. TCRdb's copy holds only in-frame clones and misses some; the assay was immunoSEQ multiplex PCR. That table gives V, J and clone size, and the DNA gave D and trimming. Found here are tens of thousands of clones, 70% to 85% of them singletons; the top ten hold about 26%. The germline V and J ends were trimmed by 5 bases and 3 bases, with 16 bases remaining between them. Germline V gene lookup returns CDR1 LGHDT and CDR2 YNNKEL (reference sequence). This CDR3 is built from 15 residues. The sequenced sample consisted of peripheral blood. This TCR was sampled from a man in his sixties with active or convalescent COVID-19. The gene calls are TRBV3-1 (or the pseudogene TRBV3-2) and TRBJ1-2; D might be TRBD1 (6 bases). This CDR3 is CASSNSFTGYYGYTF. Here the CDR3 DNA reads TGTGCCAGCAGCAACAGTTTTACAGGGTACTATGGCTACACCTTC.